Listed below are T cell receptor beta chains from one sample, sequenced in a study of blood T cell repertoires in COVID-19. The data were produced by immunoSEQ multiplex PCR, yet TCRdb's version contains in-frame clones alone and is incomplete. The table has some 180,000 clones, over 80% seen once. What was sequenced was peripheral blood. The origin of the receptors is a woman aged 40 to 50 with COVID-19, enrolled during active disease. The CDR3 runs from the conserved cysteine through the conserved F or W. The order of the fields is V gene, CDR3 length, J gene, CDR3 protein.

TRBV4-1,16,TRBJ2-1,CASSHTGTGNLNEQFF
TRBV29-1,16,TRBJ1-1,CSVERGTGRMNTEAFF
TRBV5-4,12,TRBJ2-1,CASSLPRLEQFF
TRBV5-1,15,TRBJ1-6,CASTRQDHSNSPLHF
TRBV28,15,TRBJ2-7,CASSSRTSGTYEQYF
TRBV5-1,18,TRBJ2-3,CASSEGLAGLLRTDTQYF
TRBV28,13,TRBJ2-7,CASSPGVSFEQYF
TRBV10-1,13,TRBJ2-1,CASRGTSGSKQFF
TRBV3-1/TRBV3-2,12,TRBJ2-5,CASSGARKTQYF
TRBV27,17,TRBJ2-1,CASSTSSRGVSYNEQFF
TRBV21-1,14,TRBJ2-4,CASSKGQGVNIQYF
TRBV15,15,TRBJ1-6,CATSRDRGGSSPLHF
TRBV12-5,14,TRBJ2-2,CASGFTPNTGELFF
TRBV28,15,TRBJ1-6,CASSSAAADNSPLHF
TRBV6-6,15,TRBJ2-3,CASSYEAGITDTQYF
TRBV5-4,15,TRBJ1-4,CASSPGGVWAEKLFF
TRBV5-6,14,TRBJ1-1,CASSSGTGGTEAFF
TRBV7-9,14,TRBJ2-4,CASIKQGMSDIQYF
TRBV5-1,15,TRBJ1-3,CASSPWTGAGNTIYF
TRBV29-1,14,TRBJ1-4,CSVKPQGAGEKLFF
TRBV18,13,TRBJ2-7,CASSPTGAYEQYF
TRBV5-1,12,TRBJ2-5,CASRPETETQYF
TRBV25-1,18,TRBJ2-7,CASSPAGLAGGTLYEQYF
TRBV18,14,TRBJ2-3,CASLAVQAPDTQYF
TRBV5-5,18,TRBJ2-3,CASSPGTSGGALTDTQYF